The T cell receptor beta chain described here comes from a study of cytomegalovirus exposure and HLA in healthy donors. Whole-study results and caveats: According to an earlier analysis, most TCR beta V segments yielded productive rearrangements about 87% or about 30% of the time.

This CDR3 has 14 amino acids. Germline CDR1 is MNHEY and CDR2 is SMNVEV (reference sequence). The germline V and J ends were trimmed by 5 bases and 4 bases, with 14 bases remaining between them. Comment on this clone: Its cognate antigen is unknown.

The PCR had 60 Vbeta and 13 Jbeta primers. Method: immunoSEQ multiplex PCR; TCRdb's copy keeps in-frame clones and lacks some. The table lists more than 150,000 clones, around four fifths of them singletons. All the people who gave samples were healthy bone marrow donors. V is TRBV27 and J is TRBJ1-1; D possibly corresponds to TRBD1 (5 bases). The sequence was obtained from a woman in her late teens or twenties in good health and CMV-seronegative. Sequenced: PBMCs. Here the CDR3 reads CASSPRRVATEAFF. CDR3 nucleotides: TGTGCCAGCAGTCCTCGCAGGGTCGCCACTGAAGCTTTCTTT.